One sample yielded the 7 T cell receptor beta chains listed below, sequenced in a study of cytomegalovirus exposure and HLA in healthy donors. Researchers ran the PCR with 60 Vbeta and 13 Jbeta primers. Measured with immunoSEQ multiplex PCR; TCRdb has only the in-frame clones, and not every one. The sample consists of around 160,000 clones, around 68% of them appearing once. Sequencing input: PBMCs. All receptors derive from a man in his fifties in good health and CMV-seronegative.

Concerning this clone: One end of the junction is discordant with germline, which a read error may explain. The genes are TRBV7-7 and TRBJ2-2, with 8 nucleotides matching TRBD2. The CDR3 sequence is 18 residues long. CDR1 is SSHAT, CDR2 FNYEAQ, per germline (reference sequence). The CDR3 nucleotides are TGTGCTAGCAGCTTTAGAGCGGGGGTATCGTCGAACACCGGGGAGCTGTTTTTT. It is translated as CASSFRAGVSSNTGELFF.

This clone has only a few counts. V gene TRBV10-1 combines with J gene TRBJ1-1, with D perhaps TRBD1 (6 bases). The CDR3 has 18 residues. Germline CDR1 and CDR2: WNHNN and SYGVQD (reference sequence). The V gene lost 7 bases and the J gene lost 0 bases, with 24 bases spanning the gap. The CDR3 nucleotides are TGCGCCAGCACGACATACAGGGTATCTCTGCCCTTGAACACTGAAGCTTTCTTT. As protein: CASTTYRVSLPLNTEAFF.

The V and J genes are TRBV19 and TRBJ2-1; 12 bases align to TRBD2. Trimming took 9 bases from V and 4 from J; bases not matched to a gene: 10. CDR3 length: 16 residues. Germline CDR1 reads LNHDA; CDR2 reads SQIVND (reference sequence). CDR3 amino acids: CASTPELAGGYNEQFF. In nucleotides, the CDR3 is TGTGCCAGCACCCCTGAACTAGCGGGGGGATACAATGAGCAGTTCTTC.

The V gene is TRBV7-9, the J gene TRBJ2-1, with 7 bases aligning to TRBD1. Germline CDR1 and CDR2: SEHNR and FQNEAQ (reference sequence). V was pared by 5 bases and J by 5 bases, with 9 bases of the junction left unmatched. CDR3 length: 15 amino acids. DNA for the CDR3: TGTGCCAGCAGCCGACAGGGAGCGTTAAACAATGAGCAGTTCTTC. It yields the protein CASSRQGALNNEQFF.

The table lists this clone with a few counts. Other nucleotide sequences from this sample produce the same CDR3. The V and J genes are TRBV7-2 and TRBJ2-3, with TRBD1 matching over 7 bases. With 5 bases clipped from V and 4 bases from J, the junction kept 0 bases outside the gene matches. Per germline, CDR1 SGHTA and CDR2 FQGNSA. This CDR3 has 12 amino acids. CDR3 nucleotides: TGTGCCAGCAGCCAGGGGGCAGATACGCAGTATTTT. Amino acid sequence: CASSQGADTQYF. The full variable domain, completed using reference TRBV7-2 and TRBJ2-3, is GAGVSQSPSNKVTEKGKDVELRCDPISGHTALYWYRQSLGQGLEFLIYFQGNSAPDKSGLPSDRFSAERTGGSVSTLTIQRTQQEDSAVYLCASSQGADTQYFGPGTRLTVL.

J is TRBJ2-2 and V is TRBV5-1; 8 nucleotides align to TRBD2. The CDR3 loop spans 14 amino acids. The junction had 5 bases not matched to a gene; V was cut back by 9 bases and J by 1 base. CDR1 is SGHRS and CDR2 is YFSETQ in the germline V gene. The CDR3 here is CATARGGNTGELFF. Written as DNA, the CDR3 is TGCGCCACCGCCCGGGGGGGGAACACCGGGGAGCTGTTTTTT.

J is TRBJ2-3 and V is TRBV19, with D perhaps TRBD2 (7 bases). V lost 5 bases and J 0 bases, leaving 18 bases between the germline ends. In germline, CDR1 is LNHDA, CDR2 SQIVND (reference sequence). CDR3 size: 17 residues. The CDR3: CASSGGASDGSTDTQYF. In nucleotides, the CDR3 is TGTGCCAGTAGTGGGGGGGCTAGCGACGGGAGCACAGATACGCAGTATTTT.